The entry below describes one TCR beta chain. Its antigen remains unidentified. The junction shows a germline mismatch at one end, possibly a read error. This sample is drawn from a study of tumor-infiltrating lymphocytes in primary liver carcinoma. Overall study context: Tumors measured roughly 4 to 10 cm and were stage T1-T3 N0M0.

Co-extracting RNA and DNA was done with about 20-33 mg of unsorted bulk tissue as input. Sampling of each tumor involved five separate regions. The CDR3 consists of 14 residues. CDR1 and CDR2 (germline): SGHAT, FQNNGV. Priming with a constant-region primer yielded TCR beta cDNA from 500 ng total RNA. Nested multiplex PCR, run for three rounds with slightly modified ARM-PCR, yielded TCR beta libraries. It was with TRBV1-TRBV30 forward primers and a C-beta reverse primer that the first two PCR rounds were run, at roughly 11 cycles each. TCRdb re-derived calls from the multiplex PCR reads in MiXCR, one entry per CDR3 protein. Here the sample spans some 190,000 distinct CDR3 sequences, around four fifths being singletons. The study's findings and limits: Present in all five tumor regions were only about 7-25% of the top clones.

Sequenced sample: tumor tissue from primary liver carcinoma. The rearrangement links TRBV11-2 to TRBJ2-7, with D unresolved. The TCR comes from a man aged 35-49 years with primary liver carcinoma and hepatitis B virus infection. The CDR3, as DNA: TGTGCCAGCAGCTTAGATCTACCCACCTACGAGCGGTACTTC. Translation gives CASSLDLPTYERYF. The whole variable domain, remainder taken from reference TRBV11-2 and TRBJ2-7, is EAGVAQSPRYKIIEKRQSVAFWCNPISGHATLYWYQQILGQGPKLLIQFQNNGVVDDSQLPKDRFSAERLKGVDSTLKIQPAKLEDSAVYLCASSLDLPTYERYFGPGTRLTVT.